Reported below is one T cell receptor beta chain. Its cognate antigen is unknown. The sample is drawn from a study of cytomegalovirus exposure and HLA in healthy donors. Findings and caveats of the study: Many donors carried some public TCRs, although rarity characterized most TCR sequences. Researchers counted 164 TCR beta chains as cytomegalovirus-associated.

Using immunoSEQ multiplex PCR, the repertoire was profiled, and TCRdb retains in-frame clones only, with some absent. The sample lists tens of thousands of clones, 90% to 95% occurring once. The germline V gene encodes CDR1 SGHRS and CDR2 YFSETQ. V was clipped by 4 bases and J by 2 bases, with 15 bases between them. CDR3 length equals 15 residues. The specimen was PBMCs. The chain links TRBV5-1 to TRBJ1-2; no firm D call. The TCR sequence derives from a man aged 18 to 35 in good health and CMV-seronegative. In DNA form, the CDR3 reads TGCGCCAGCAGCCCGGAGGGTGTAAGGAACTATGGCTACACCTTC. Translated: CASSPEGVRNYGYTF. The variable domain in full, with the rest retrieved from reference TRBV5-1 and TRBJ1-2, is KAGVTQTPRYLIKTRGQQVTLSCSPISGHRSVSWYQQTPGQGLQFLFEYFSETQRNKGNFPGRFSGRQFSNSRSEMNVSTLELGDSALYLCASSPEGVRNYGYTFGSGTRLTVV.